Described below is a single T cell receptor beta chain sequence and its context. TCRdb's table, derived via immunoSEQ multiplex PCR, lists solely in-frame clones and lacks some. The sample has 100,000 to 120,000 clones, approximately 88% seen once. This CDR3 has 19 amino acids. After removal of 1 base from V and 0 bases from J, the junction contained 12 bases not matched to a gene. CDR1 and CDR2 from the germline V gene are MGHRA and YSYEKL. These data originate in a study of control samples from healthy donors and cancer patients. Sequenced material: PBMCs. The receptor comes from a woman in her sixties with lung cancer. This sequence joins TRBV4-1 and TRBJ1-2; TRBD1 agrees at 9 bases. The CDR3 loop reads CASSQVEGGQGGPNYGYTF. Written as DNA, the CDR3 is TGCGCCAGCAGCCAAGTCGAGGGGGGACAGGGAGGGCCTAACTATGGCTACACCTTC.